The next 21 T cell receptor beta chains were all read from a single sample in a study of T cell repertoires in cytomegalovirus infection. One entry per CDR3 protein, called by TCRdb with MiXCR from the reads. This sample yields around 490,000 distinct CDR3 sequences, of which less than 30% are seen a single time; around 14% belongs to the top ten. Specimen: PBMCs. The receptor source for this set is a human donor in good health (CMV status not recorded). Some clones in this sample may be carry-over from other donors' samples.

The V gene is TRBV7-2, the J gene TRBJ1-1; the D gene is possibly TRBD1 (6 bases). Germline CDR1 reads SGHTA; CDR2 reads FQGNSA. The germline V and J ends were trimmed by 8 bases and 3 bases, with 16 bases remaining between them. This CDR3 has 14 amino acids. CDR3 in DNA: TGTGCCAGCGCCCAGGGGACCACTTACACTGAAGCTTTCTTT. It translates to CASAQGTTYTEAFF.

The chain uses TRBV4-1 and TRBJ2-7; TRBD1 agrees at 7 bases. V gave up 4 bases and J gave up 5 bases; unmatched junction bases: 11. This CDR3 is built from 15 residues. The germline gives CDR1 MGHRA, CDR2 YSYEKL. Here the CDR3 reads CASSPREQGYHEQYF. In DNA, the CDR3 is TGCGCCAGCAGCCCGAGGGAACAGGGGTACCACGAGCAGTACTTC.

The chain combines TRBV20-1 with TRBJ1-6; D gene unclear. V was shortened by 3 bases and J by 5 bases, with 14 bases between the two germline ends. The CDR3 is 15 amino acids. The germline gives CDR1 DFQATT, CDR2 SNEGSKA (reference sequence). The chain's CDR3 is CSASGRVSDNSPLHF. DNA of the CDR3: TGCAGTGCTAGCGGTAGAGTATCGGATAATTCACCCCTCCACTTT.

This rearrangement joins TRBV27 to TRBJ2-1; D possibly matches TRBD1 or TRBD2 (6 bases each). Germline V gene data show CDR1 as MNHEY and CDR2 as SMNVEV (reference sequence). The CDR3 has 14 amino acids. V was clipped by 2 bases and J by 12 bases, with 17 bases between them. The CDR3 reads CASSLGRQATRQFF. CDR3 DNA sequence: TGTGCCAGCAGTTTAGGGAGACAGGCGACTAGGCAGTTCTTC.

In this sample, this clonotype turned up a few times. The chain combines TRBV28 with TRBJ2-3; D call uncertain. V was trimmed by 4 bases and J by 3 bases, leaving 14 bases between them. The V gene's germline CDR1 is MDHEN and CDR2 SYDVKM. This CDR3 is built from 15 residues. CDR3 nucleotides: TGTGCCAGCAGTTCCCCTAGAGGCCCTACAGATACGCAGTATTTT. The encoded protein is CASSSPRGPTDTQYF.

V and J are TRBV7-6 and TRBJ1-1; D gene uncertain. Trimming took off 1 base at V and 3 bases at J, with 12 bases between the two ends. CDR3 length equals 15 residues. CDR1 is SGHVS, CDR2 FNYEAQ, per germline. CDR3 in DNA: TGTGCCAGCAGCTTAGGGGCTTACGCGGACACTGAAGCTTTCTTT. It specifies CASSLGAYADTEAFF.

This chain connects TRBV18 to TRBJ2-7; 10 bases fit TRBD2. This CDR3 is 16 amino acids long. Germline CDR1 KGHSH, CDR2 LQKENI. Trimming took 4 bases from V and 4 from J; bases not matched to a gene: 10. The CDR3 DNA sequence: TGTGCCAGCTCACTCATGAACCTAGCGGGGGAGTACGAGCAGTACTTC. This encodes CASSLMNLAGEYEQYF.

CDR3 DNA sequence: TGCAGCGTTGAAGGAAGGGGTACGAACACTGAAGCTTTCTTT. It encodes CSVEGRGTNTEAFF. This chain connects TRBV29-1 to TRBJ1-1, with D possibly being TRBD1 (5 bases). Germline V gene lookup returns CDR1 SQVTM and CDR2 ANQGSEA. CDR3 length: 14 residues. Trimming took off 1 base at V and 1 base at J, with 10 bases between the two ends.

A single count supports this clonotype. The CDR3 sequence is CASSPSGPAGDTQYF. CDR3 sequence (DNA): TGTGCCAGCTCACCGTCAGGTCCGGCAGGAGATACGCAGTATTTT. The V call is TRBV18, the J call TRBJ2-3; D remains unclear. Germline assignment: CDR1 KGHSH and CDR2 LQKENI. V lost 3 bases and J 5 bases, leaving 15 bases between the germline ends. CDR3 length: 15 residues.

This clonotype was seen only a few times. This chain uses TRBV19 with TRBJ2-1; 7 bases agree with TRBD1. V lost 4 bases to trimming and J lost 7 bases; unmatched junction nucleotides: 10. Germline lookup yields CDR1 LNHDA and CDR2 SQIVND (reference sequence). The CDR3 sequence is 15 residues long. The CDR3 nucleotides are TGTGCCAGTAGTAAAGGACAGGAGGCGGAAAATGAGCAGTTCTTC. Amino acids: CASSKGQEAENEQFF.

This clonotype was seen more than once but under ten times. The CDR3 bases are TGTGCCCCGCGGGGGGAGCAGTACTTC. This encodes CAPRGEQYF. The V call is TRBV30, the J call TRBJ2-7; 7 bases map to TRBD2. The CDR3 loop spans 9 amino acids. J gave up 7 bases and V 8 bases, and 2 bases lay outside the gene matches. Germline CDR1 and CDR2: GTSNPN and SVGIG (reference sequence).

This clonotype was observed a few times. The CDR3, as DNA: TGTGCCAGCAGCTTTGGGACCTGGGAGCTGTTTTTT. Its translation is CASSFGTWELFF. The chain recombines TRBV11-2 with TRBJ2-2, with D perhaps matching TRBD1 or TRBD2 (5 bases each). Trimming took 3 bases from V and 9 from J, leaving 8 bases between them. The CDR3 is 12 residues long. Looked up from germline, CDR1 is SGHAT and CDR2 is FQNNGV. Drawing the rest from reference TRBV11-2 and TRBJ2-2, the complete variable domain is EAGVAQSPRYKIIEKRQSVAFWCNPISGHATLYWYQQILGQGPKLLIQFQNNGVVDDSQLPKDRFSAERLKGVDSTLKIQPAKLEDSAVYLCASSFGTWELFFGEGSRLTVL.

The chain links TRBV3-1 to TRBJ2-1, with a tentative D call TRBD2 (5 bases). The germline CDR1 and CDR2 sequences are LGHDT and YNNKEL (reference sequence). The CDR3 is made up of 13 amino acids. The V gene lost 2 bases and the J gene lost 16 bases, with 18 bases spanning the gap. The CDR3 protein is CASSQLGSREEFF. The CDR3 DNA sequence: TGTGCCAGCAGCCAACTTGGGTCGAGGGAAGAATTCTTC.

In nucleotides, the CDR3 is TGTGCCAGCAGCTTATCAAGGGGCCAGAATGAAAAACTGTTTTTT. This encodes CASSLSRGQNEKLFF. The gene calls are TRBV7-6 and TRBJ1-4; tentatively, D is TRBD1 (5 bases). Germline CDR1 and CDR2: SGHVS and FNYEAQ. The CDR3 covers 15 residues. The germline V and J ends were trimmed by 2 bases and 5 bases, with 12 bases remaining between them. The whole variable domain, filled in from reference TRBV7-6 and TRBJ1-4, reads GAGVSQSPRYKVTKRGQDVALRCDPISGHVSLYWYRQALGQGPEFLTYFNYEAQQDKSGLPNDRFSAERPEGSISTLTIQRTEQRDSAMYRCASSLSRGQNEKLFFGSGTQLSVL.

The rearrangement links TRBV4-1 to TRBJ2-2, with D uncertain. Germline assignment: CDR1 MGHRA and CDR2 YSYEKL. This CDR3 spans 15 amino acids. V shed 1 base and J shed 2 bases, with 8 bases lying between them. CDR3 in amino acids: CASSQGNLNTGELFF. CDR3 DNA: TGCGCCAGCAGCCAAGGGAACCTTAACACCGGGGAGCTGTTTTTT.

This clonotype was observed a handful of times. The genes are TRBV7-9 and TRBJ2-3; 10 bases agree with TRBD1. Germline loops: CDR1 SEHNR, CDR2 FQNEAQ (reference sequence). The CDR3 runs 16 residues. Trimming cost V 5 bases and J 6 bases; bases outside gene matches: 11. CDR3 residues: CASSATGTGDLDTQYF. In DNA form, the CDR3 reads TGTGCCAGCAGCGCTACCGGGACAGGGGATTTGGATACGCAGTATTTT.

The chain has TRBV6-2 or TRBV6-3 and TRBJ2-7, with D unresolved. Germline V gene lookup returns CDR1 MNHEY and CDR2 SVGEGT. This CDR3 spans 12 amino acids. Trimming pared 4 bases from V and 4 bases from J, leaving 8 bases between. CDR3 region: CASSSKPYEQYV. In DNA form, the CDR3 reads TGTGCCAGCAGTTCGAAACCATACGAGCAGTACGTC.

In its sample, this clonotype was seen a few times. The chain combines TRBV10-3 with TRBJ2-7; 7 bases map to TRBD1. With V trimmed by 6 bases and J by 6 bases, 11 bases remained unmatched. Germline CDR1 reads ENHRY; CDR2 reads SYGVKD. The CDR3 is made up of 14 amino acids. CDR3: CAISETGTVGEQYF. CDR3 nucleotide sequence: TGTGCCATCAGCGAAACCGGGACAGTCGGCGAGCAGTACTTC.

The chain is built from TRBV10-3 and TRBJ1-5, with a possible D match to TRBD1 (5 bases). CDR1 and CDR2 from the germline V gene are ENHRY and SYGVKD. V was trimmed by 10 bases and J by 4 bases, leaving 11 bases between them. This CDR3 contains 12 residues. For the CDR3, the DNA is TGTGCCACTCAGGGTTTAAATCAGCCCCAGCATTTT. Translated, it gives CATQGLNQPQHF.

In its sample, this clonotype was seen a few times. CDR3 nucleotides: TGTGCCAGCAGCCGGCTCGCTGGCGGTACCTACGAGCAGTACGTC. Amino acids: CASSRLAGGTYEQYV. The chain combines TRBV5-6 with TRBJ2-7; D gene uncertain. V shed 4 bases and J shed 2 bases, with 16 bases lying between them. This CDR3 contains 15 residues. In germline, CDR1 is SGHDT, CDR2 YYEEEE.

This clonotype was recorded a few times. The chain uses TRBV30 and TRBJ1-5; D unclear. Germline lookup yields CDR1 GTSNPN and CDR2 SVGIG (reference sequence). V lost 0 bases and J lost 0, with 9 bases in between. This CDR3 region has 15 residues. The CDR3 nucleotides are TGTGCCTGGAGTGTAAGAGGGTTTAGCAATCAGCCCCAGCATTTT. This codes for CAWSVRGFSNQPQHF.